This T cell receptor beta chain was sequenced for a study of blood T cell repertoires in COVID-19. Authors' analysis steps: From reference gene primer amplification, estimates of nucleated cell counts were derived. Using immunoSEQ multiplex PCR, the repertoire was profiled, and TCRdb retains in-frame clones only, with some absent. The D gene and trimming were derived from the DNA, and the V and J assignments and clone size from that table. The sample includes some 120,000 clones, 81% of them seen just once. The TCR sequence derives from a human donor in a cohort sampled during active COVID-19. Sequencing was done on a sample of peripheral blood.

CDR3 sequence (DNA): TGTGCCAGCAGCCCCACAGGGACCCAAGAGACCCAGTACTTC. The encoded protein is CASSPTGTQETQYF. The chain uses TRBV7-9 and TRBJ2-5, with D possibly TRBD1 on 6 matching bases. CDR1 and CDR2 (germline): SEHNR, FQNEAQ (reference sequence). The V end was cut by 5 bases, the J end by 1 base, with 11 bases between. This CDR3 contains 14 residues.